Shown below are 18 T cell receptor beta chains from a single sample sequenced in a study of pediatric ulcerative colitis. Data came from immunoSEQ multiplex PCR; TCRdb stores just in-frame clones and leaves some out. The sample yields about 35,000 clones, roughly 81% seen once. One to two pinch biopsies were taken from the rectum during colonoscopy. Input material: gut tissue. Source of these receptors: a boy aged 5-17 years with mild ulcerative colitis.

The V and J genes are TRBV7-6 and TRBJ1-2, with 7 bases aligning to TRBD1. The CDR3 runs 13 residues. The V gene end was trimmed by 5 bases and the J gene end by 11 bases; junction bases not matched to a gene: 11. Germline CDR1 is SGHVS and CDR2 is FNYEAQ. CDR3 sequence reads: CASSPGRGERYTF. The CDR3 coding sequence is TGTGCCAGCAGCCCAGGCAGGGGGGAACGGTACACCTTC.

The chain employs TRBV5-1 and TRBJ1-2; D not resolved. Germline V gives CDR1 SGHRS, CDR2 YFSETQ. This CDR3 contains 12 residues. V was trimmed by 0 bases and J by 2 bases, leaving 2 bases between them. CDR3 in DNA: TGCGCCAGCAGCTTGGCCAACTATGGCTACACCTTC. It is translated as CASSLANYGYTF.

The V and J genes are TRBV30 and TRBJ1-1; no clear D gene. The V and J ends lost 3 bases and 9 bases respectively, with 17 bases between them. This CDR3 region has 13 residues. Germline V lookup: CDR1 GTSNPN, CDR2 SVGIG (reference sequence). The CDR3 reads CAWRQPPIVKAFF. CDR3 DNA: TGTGCCTGGAGGCAACCCCCCATCGTGAAAGCTTTCTTT.

The chain recombines TRBV11-3 with TRBJ1-1; 7 positions match TRBD1. Germline V lookup: CDR1 SGHNT, CDR2 YENEEA. The CDR3 contains 13 residues. V lost 1 base to trimming and J lost 6 bases; unmatched junction nucleotides: 2. CDR3: CASSLGQGAEAFF. DNA for the CDR3: TGTGCCAGCAGCTTAGGACAGGGCGCTGAAGCTTTCTTT. Full variable domain (outside the CDR3, taken from reference TRBV11-3 and TRBJ1-1): EAGVVQSPRYKIIEKKQPVAFWCNPISGHNTLYWYLQNLGQGPELLIRYENEEAVDDSQLPKDRFSAERLKGVDSTLKIQPAELGDSAVYLCASSLGQGAEAFFGQGTRLTVV.

The chain recombines TRBV12-5 with TRBJ2-2; D gene uncertain. Trimming cost V 5 bases and J 0 bases, with 7 bases left between them. Germline V lookup: CDR1 LGHNT, CDR2 FRNRAP. The CDR3 is 14 residues long. The CDR3 coding sequence is TGTGCTAGTGGTAGAGGCGCGAACACCGGGGAGCTGTTTTTT. Protein sequence: CASGRGANTGELFF.

This clone was detected once. The V call is TRBV11-2, the J call TRBJ2-1; TRBD2 matches at 9 bases. CDR3 length equals 18 residues. The ends lost 0 bases at V and 4 bases at J; junction bases unmatched: 10. Germline V gives CDR1 SGHAT, CDR2 FQNNGV. This chain's CDR3 is CASSLENLAGRGYNEQFF. The CDR3 DNA is TGTGCCAGCAGCTTAGAAAACCTAGCGGGGCGGGGTTACAATGAGCAGTTCTTC.

The chain is built from TRBV7-9 and TRBJ2-7; D is undetermined. CDR1 is SEHNR and CDR2 is FQNEAQ in the germline V gene (reference sequence). V shed 0 bases and J shed 7 bases, with 13 bases lying between them. The length of the CDR3 is 14 residues. As DNA, the CDR3 is TGTGCCAGCAGCTTAGCGGGCCGGTCCGGAGAGCAGTACTTC. Translated: CASSLAGRSGEQYF.

The V call is TRBV6-5, the J call TRBJ2-5; D remains unclear. The CDR3 has 13 residues. Trimming took 2 bases from V and 7 from J, leaving 11 bases between them. Germline V gives CDR1 MNHEY, CDR2 SVGAGI. The CDR3 DNA reads as TGTGCCAGCAGTTACGCGATAAAGGGGACCCAGTACTTC. Translation: CASSYAIKGTQYF.

The V and J genes are TRBV14 and TRBJ2-7; D is unclear. CDR1 is SGHDN, CDR2 FVKESK, per germline. The CDR3 spans 11 residues. V shed 4 bases and J shed 3 bases, with 4 bases lying between them. The CDR3 reads CASSPIYEQYF. The CDR3 DNA is TGTGCCAGCAGCCCAATCTACGAGCAGTACTTC.

This clone has just a few counts. This chain uses TRBV2 with TRBJ2-7, with a weak D call TRBD2 (5 bases). The germline V and J ends were trimmed by 5 bases and 6 bases, with 20 bases remaining between them. Germline values: CDR1 SNHLY, CDR2 FYNNEI. The CDR3 totals 15 residues. CDR3 in DNA: TGTGCCAGCAGTTTTGCCCTAGTTGGGAGAGCCGAGCAGTACTTC. Protein product: CASSFALVGRAEQYF. The whole variable domain, filled in from reference TRBV2 and TRBJ2-7, reads EPEVTQTPSHQVTQMGQEVILRCVPISNHLYFYWYRQILGQKVEFLVSFYNNEISEKSEIFDDQFSVERPDGSNFTLKIRSTKLEDSAMYFCASSFALVGRAEQYFGPGTRLTVT.

The chain employs TRBV11-2 and TRBJ1-2; no definite D call. The germline V and J ends were trimmed by 5 bases and 4 bases, with 14 bases remaining between them. This CDR3 region has 14 residues. From germline, CDR1 is SGHAT and CDR2 FQNNGV. This chain's CDR3 is CASSNTGGFYGYTF. In DNA form, the CDR3 reads TGTGCCAGCAGCAACACGGGAGGCTTCTATGGCTACACCTTC.

The chain uses TRBV29-1 and TRBJ1-2; the match to TRBD1 covers 7 bases. Per germline, CDR1 SQVTM and CDR2 ANQGSEA. This CDR3 is 13 amino acids long. V lost 4 bases and J lost 3; bases outside the gene matches: 5. CDR3 sequence (DNA): TGCAGCGTTGCCAGGGGGGGCGACTATGGCTACACCTTC. Translated, it gives CSVARGGDYGYTF.

V and J are TRBV30 and TRBJ2-1; D is uncertain. Per the germline V gene, CDR1 is GTSNPN and CDR2 is SVGIG (reference sequence). With 8 bases removed from V and 0 bases from J, the gap between germline ends came to 5 bases. The CDR3 totals 11 residues. CDR3 loop: CATDSYNEQFF. CDR3 bases: TGTGCCACGGACTCCTACAATGAGCAGTTCTTC.

CDR3 bases: TGCGCCAGCAGCACCGTGGCAGGGAACTATGGCTACACCTTC. This gives the protein CASSTVAGNYGYTF. The chain is built from TRBV5-1 and TRBJ1-2; possible D gene TRBD1, 5 bases. V was clipped by 4 bases and J by 2 bases, with 12 bases between them. This CDR3 is 14 amino acids long. Per germline, CDR1 SGHRS and CDR2 YFSETQ.

This chain connects TRBV19 to TRBJ1-1, with a possible D match to TRBD1 (6 bases). In germline, CDR1 is LNHDA, CDR2 SQIVND (reference sequence). This CDR3 spans 15 amino acids. Trimming took 3 bases from V and 11 from J, leaving 22 bases between them. The CDR3 is CASSIQETGLKGAFF. The CDR3 DNA reads as TGTGCCAGTAGTATTCAGGAGACAGGCCTGAAAGGGGCTTTCTTT.

This clone turned up a few times. The germline gene is not matched at one end of the junction; a read error may be the cause. V gene TRBV19 combines with J gene TRBJ2-1, with 8 positions matching TRBD1. From germline, CDR1 is LNHDA and CDR2 SQIVND (reference sequence). This CDR3 region has 15 residues. The CDR3, as DNA: TGTGCCAGTAGCATAGACAGGGGATCCTACAATGAGCAGTTCTTC. It encodes CASSIDRGSYNEQFF.

The genes are TRBV12-5 and TRBJ1-1; unclear D gene. Trimming took off 0 bases at V and 7 bases at J, with 12 bases between the two ends. Germline V gives CDR1 LGHNT, CDR2 FRNRAP. The CDR3 length is 14 residues. The DNA of the CDR3 is TGTGCTAGTGGTTTGGTAGAATTTCTTGGTGAAGCTTTCTTT. As protein: CASGLVEFLGEAFF.

The chain combines TRBV5-5 with TRBJ1-1, with TRBD1 identical over 12 bases. V lost 6 bases and J lost 0; bases outside the gene matches: 6. The CDR3 has 16 amino acids. Germline V gene data show CDR1 as SGHKS and CDR2 as YYEKEE (reference sequence). The CDR3 loop is CASIKGTGGLNTEAFF. The CDR3 nucleotides are TGTGCCAGCATCAAAGGGACAGGGGGCCTGAACACTGAAGCTTTCTTT.